This T cell receptor beta chain is from a study of vaccination and CD4 T cells after COVID-19. At the level of the study: Nasal swab PCR identified SARS-CoV-2 in the convalescent patients, of whom roughly 9 were mild and one severe. Study-wide points: A median approximately 86% of convalescent patients' SARS-CoV-2-reactive clones emerged only after vaccination. Vaccine-specific clones numbering 304 of 307 showed spike mono-reactivity in convalescent patients.

Documented treatment: roughly 10-day PBMC culture with coronavirus spike peptide pools or control peptides (ViraFEST assay). CDR1 and CDR2 from the germline V gene are SGHNT and YENEEA. Trimming pared 4 bases from V and 2 bases from J, leaving 17 bases between. The CDR3 consists of 16 residues. Note on this clonotype: The target antigen is unknown.

The Oncomine TCR Beta short-read assay sequenced DNA from cultured CD4+ T cells. TCRdb re-called the PCR reads through MiXCR, storing one row per CDR3 protein. This table holds fewer than 20,000 distinct CDR3 sequences, about 53% found once. Specimen: cultured CD4+ T cells from blood, collected after SARS-CoV-2 vaccination. The gene calls are TRBV11-3 and TRBJ1-1; tentative D call: TRBD1 (5 bases). This TCR was recovered from a human donor with COVID-19. For the CDR3, the DNA is TGTGCCAGCAGCTATCCTACCGGGACTGGTAACACTGAAGCTTTCTTT. Its protein is CASSYPTGTGNTEAFF.